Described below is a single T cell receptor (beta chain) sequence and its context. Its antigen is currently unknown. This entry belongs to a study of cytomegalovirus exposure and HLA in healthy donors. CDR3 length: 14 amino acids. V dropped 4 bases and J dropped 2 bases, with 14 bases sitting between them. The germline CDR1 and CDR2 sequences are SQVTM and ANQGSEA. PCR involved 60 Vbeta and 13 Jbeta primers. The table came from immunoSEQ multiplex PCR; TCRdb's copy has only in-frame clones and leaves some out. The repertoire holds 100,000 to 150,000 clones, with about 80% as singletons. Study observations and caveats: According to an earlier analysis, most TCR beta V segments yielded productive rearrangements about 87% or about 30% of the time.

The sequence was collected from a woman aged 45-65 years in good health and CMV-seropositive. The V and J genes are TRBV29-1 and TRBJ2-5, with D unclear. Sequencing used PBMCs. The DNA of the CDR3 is TGCAGCGTTGTTTTTTACAGCAAACAAGAGACCCAGTACTTC. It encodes CSVVFYSKQETQYF.